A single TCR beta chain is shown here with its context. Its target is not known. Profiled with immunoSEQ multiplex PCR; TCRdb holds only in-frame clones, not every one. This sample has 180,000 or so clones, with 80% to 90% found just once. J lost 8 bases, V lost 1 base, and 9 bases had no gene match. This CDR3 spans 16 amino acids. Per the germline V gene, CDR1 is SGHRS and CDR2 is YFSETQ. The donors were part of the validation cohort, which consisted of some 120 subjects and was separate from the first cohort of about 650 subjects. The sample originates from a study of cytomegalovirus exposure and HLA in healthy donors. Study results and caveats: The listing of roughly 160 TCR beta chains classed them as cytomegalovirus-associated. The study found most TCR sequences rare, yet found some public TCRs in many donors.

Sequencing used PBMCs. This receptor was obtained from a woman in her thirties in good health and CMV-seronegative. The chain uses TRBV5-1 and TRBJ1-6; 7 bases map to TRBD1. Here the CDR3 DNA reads TGCGCCAGCAGCTTGCAAACCGGGACAGAGGATTCACCCCTCCACTTT. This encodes CASSLQTGTEDSPLHF.